This T cell receptor beta chain originates from a study of beta chain features in type 1 diabetes. After removal of 4 bases from V and 1 base from J, the junction contained 12 bases not matched to a gene. This CDR3 is 17 amino acids long. CDR1 MGHDK and CDR2 SYGVNS come from the germline V gene. Expressed TCRB transcripts got sequenced, as all isolated RNA was reverse transcribed. TCRdb's table, derived via immunoSEQ multiplex PCR, lists solely in-frame clones and lacks some. The table lists tens of thousands of clones, over 40% of them singletons. Study observations and caveats: TCRB CDR3 length was moderately but significantly reduced in all four CD4+ subsets of Type 1 diabetes patients.

This clone has a single count. No antigen is known for it. The source of this sequence is a man aged 30 to 39 with type 1 diabetes. The chain joins TRBV25-1 to TRBJ1-1, with TRBD1 matching over 7 bases. Input material: Tregs from blood. This CDR3 reads CASSGRRGREPNTEAFF. In DNA form, the CDR3 reads TGTGCCAGCAGTGGGAGGAGGGGGCGCGAGCCGAACACTGAAGCTTTCTTT.